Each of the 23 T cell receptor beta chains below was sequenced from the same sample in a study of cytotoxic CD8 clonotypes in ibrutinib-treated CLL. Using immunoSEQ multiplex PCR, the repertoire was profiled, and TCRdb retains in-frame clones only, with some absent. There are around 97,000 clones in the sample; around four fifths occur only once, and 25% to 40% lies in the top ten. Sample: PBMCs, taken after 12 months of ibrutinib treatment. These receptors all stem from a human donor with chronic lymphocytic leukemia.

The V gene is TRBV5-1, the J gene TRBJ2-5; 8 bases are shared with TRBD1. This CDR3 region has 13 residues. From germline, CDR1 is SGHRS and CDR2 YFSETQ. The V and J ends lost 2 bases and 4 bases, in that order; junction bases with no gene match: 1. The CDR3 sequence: CASSFGQGETQYF. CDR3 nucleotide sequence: TGCGCCAGCAGCTTCGGACAGGGAGAGACCCAGTACTTC.

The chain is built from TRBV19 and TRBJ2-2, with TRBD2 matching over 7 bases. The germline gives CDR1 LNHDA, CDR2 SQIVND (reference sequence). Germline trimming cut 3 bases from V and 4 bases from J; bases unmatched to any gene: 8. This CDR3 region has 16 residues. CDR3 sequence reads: CASSIWGGGSTGELFF. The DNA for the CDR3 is TGTGCCAGTAGTATTTGGGGGGGTGGAAGCACCGGGGAGCTGTTTTTT.

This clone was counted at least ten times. Here the CDR3 DNA reads TGCGCCAGCAGCCAAGATCGGGAGACTGAAGCTTTCTTT. As protein: CASSQDRETEAFF. The chain recombines TRBV4-1 with TRBJ1-1; D ambiguous. CDR1 is MGHRA, CDR2 YSYEKL, per germline. The CDR3 totals 13 residues. The V and J ends lost 0 bases and 5 bases respectively, with 7 bases between them.

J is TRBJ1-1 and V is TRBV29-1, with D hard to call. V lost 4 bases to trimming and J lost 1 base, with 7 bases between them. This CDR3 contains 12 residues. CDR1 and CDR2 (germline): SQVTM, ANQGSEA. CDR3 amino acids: CSVARGNTEAFF. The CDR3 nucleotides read TGCAGCGTTGCACGGGGGAACACTGAAGCTTTCTTT.

The CDR3 is CASSLRTGGDGYTF. The CDR3, as DNA: TGTGCCAGCAGCCTACGGACAGGGGGGGATGGCTACACCTTC. The V call is TRBV7-2, the J call TRBJ1-2; 10 nucleotides match TRBD1. Trimming removed 5 bases from V and 6 bases from J; junction bases left unmatched: 6. The CDR3 totals 14 residues. The germline V gene encodes CDR1 SGHTA and CDR2 FQGNSA.

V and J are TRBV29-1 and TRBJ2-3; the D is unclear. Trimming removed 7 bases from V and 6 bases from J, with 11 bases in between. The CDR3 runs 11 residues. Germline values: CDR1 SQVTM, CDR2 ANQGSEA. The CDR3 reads CSAAWLDTQYF. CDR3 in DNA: TGCAGCGCCGCTTGGCTGGATACGCAGTATTTT.

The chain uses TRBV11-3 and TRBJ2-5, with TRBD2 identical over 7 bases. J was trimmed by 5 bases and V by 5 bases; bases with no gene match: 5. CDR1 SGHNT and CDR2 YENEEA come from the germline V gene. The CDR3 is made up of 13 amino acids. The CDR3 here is CASSQLARETQYF. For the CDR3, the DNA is TGTGCCAGCAGCCAACTAGCGAGGGAGACCCAGTACTTC.

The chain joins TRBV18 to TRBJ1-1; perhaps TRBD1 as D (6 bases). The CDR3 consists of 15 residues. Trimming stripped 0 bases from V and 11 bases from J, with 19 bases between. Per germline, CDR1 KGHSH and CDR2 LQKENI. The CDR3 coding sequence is TGTGCCAGCTCACCACCTACTGGGGGGCCGCTGGGGGCTTTCTTT. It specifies CASSPPTGGPLGAFF.

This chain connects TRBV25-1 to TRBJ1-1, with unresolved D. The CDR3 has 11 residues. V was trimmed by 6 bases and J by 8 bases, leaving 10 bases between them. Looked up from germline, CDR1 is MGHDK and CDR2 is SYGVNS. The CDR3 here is CASRNTNEAFF. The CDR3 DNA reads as TGTGCCAGCAGAAACACAAACGAAGCTTTCTTT.

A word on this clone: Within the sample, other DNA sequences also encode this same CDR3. The CDR3 coding sequence is TGTGCCAGCAGCTTCGGAGAGACCCAGTACTTC. It codes for CASSFGETQYF. The chain combines TRBV7-6 with TRBJ2-5; D remains ambiguous. The CDR3 consists of 11 residues. V lost 3 bases and J 4 bases, leaving 3 bases between the germline ends. The germline CDR1 and CDR2 sequences are SGHVS and FNYEAQ.

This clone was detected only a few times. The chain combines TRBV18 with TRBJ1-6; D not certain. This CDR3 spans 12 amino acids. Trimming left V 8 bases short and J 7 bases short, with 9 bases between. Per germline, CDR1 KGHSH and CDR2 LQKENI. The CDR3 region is CASAGSNSPLHF. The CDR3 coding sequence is TGTGCCAGCGCGGGGTCCAATTCACCCCTCCACTTT.

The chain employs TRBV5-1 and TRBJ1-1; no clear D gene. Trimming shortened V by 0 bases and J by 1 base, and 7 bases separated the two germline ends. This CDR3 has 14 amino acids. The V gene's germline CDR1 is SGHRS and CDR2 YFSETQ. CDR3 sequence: CASSLGPENTEAFF. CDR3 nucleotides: TGCGCCAGCAGCTTGGGGCCGGAGAACACTGAAGCTTTCTTT.

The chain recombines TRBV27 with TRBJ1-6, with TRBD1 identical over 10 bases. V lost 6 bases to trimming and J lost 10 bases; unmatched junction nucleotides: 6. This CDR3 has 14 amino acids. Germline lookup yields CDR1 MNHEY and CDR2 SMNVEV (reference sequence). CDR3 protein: CASRGTGEISPLHF. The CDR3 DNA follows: TGTGCCAGCAGGGGGACAGGGGAGATATCACCCCTCCACTTT.

CDR3 coding DNA: TGCGCCAGCAGTGACTATCTAGCCAAAAACATTCAGTACTTC. This encodes CASSDYLAKNIQYF. This chain connects TRBV10-1 to TRBJ2-4; D ambiguous. CDR1 WNHNN and CDR2 SYGVQD come from the germline V gene (reference sequence). Trimming took off 3 bases at V and 0 bases at J, with 6 bases between the two ends. The length of the CDR3 is 14 residues.

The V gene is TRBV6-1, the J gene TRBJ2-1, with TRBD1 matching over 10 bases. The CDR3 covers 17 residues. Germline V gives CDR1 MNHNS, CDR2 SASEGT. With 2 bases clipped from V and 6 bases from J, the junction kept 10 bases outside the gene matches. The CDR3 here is CASSERVGTGVGNEQFF. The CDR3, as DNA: TGTGCCAGCAGTGAACGGGTAGGGACAGGGGTAGGCAATGAGCAGTTCTTC.

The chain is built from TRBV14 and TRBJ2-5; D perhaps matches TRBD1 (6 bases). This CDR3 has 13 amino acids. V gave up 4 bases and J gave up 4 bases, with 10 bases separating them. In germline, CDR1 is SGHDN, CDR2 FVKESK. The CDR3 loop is CASSPLGAETQYF. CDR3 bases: TGTGCCAGCAGCCCCTTGGGGGCAGAGACCCAGTACTTC.

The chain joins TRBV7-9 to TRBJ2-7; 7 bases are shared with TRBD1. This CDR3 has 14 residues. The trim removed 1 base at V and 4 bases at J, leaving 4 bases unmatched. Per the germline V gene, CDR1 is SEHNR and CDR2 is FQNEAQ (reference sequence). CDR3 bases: TGTGCCAGCAGCTTAGGAGCAGGGGGATACGAGCAGTACTTC. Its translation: CASSLGAGGYEQYF.

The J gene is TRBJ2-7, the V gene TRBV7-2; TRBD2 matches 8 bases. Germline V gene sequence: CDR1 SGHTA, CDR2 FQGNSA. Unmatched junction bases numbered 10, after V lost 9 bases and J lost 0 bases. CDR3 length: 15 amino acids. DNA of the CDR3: TGTGCCAGTTCGAAACCGGGGACTAGCTCCTACGAGCAGTACTTC. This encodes CASSKPGTSSYEQYF.

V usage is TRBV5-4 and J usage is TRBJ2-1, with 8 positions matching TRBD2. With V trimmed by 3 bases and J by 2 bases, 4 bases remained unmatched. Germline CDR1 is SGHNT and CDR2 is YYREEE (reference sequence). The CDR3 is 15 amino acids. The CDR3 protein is CASSWNGGAYNEQFF. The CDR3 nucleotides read TGTGCCAGCAGCTGGAACGGGGGGGCCTACAATGAGCAGTTCTTC.

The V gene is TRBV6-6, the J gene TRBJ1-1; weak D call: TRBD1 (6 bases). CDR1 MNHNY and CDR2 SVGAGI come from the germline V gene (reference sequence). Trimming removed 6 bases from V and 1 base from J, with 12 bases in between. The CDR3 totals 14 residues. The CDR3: CASRPQGPNTEAFF. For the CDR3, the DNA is TGTGCCAGCAGGCCTCAGGGGCCGAACACTGAAGCTTTCTTT.

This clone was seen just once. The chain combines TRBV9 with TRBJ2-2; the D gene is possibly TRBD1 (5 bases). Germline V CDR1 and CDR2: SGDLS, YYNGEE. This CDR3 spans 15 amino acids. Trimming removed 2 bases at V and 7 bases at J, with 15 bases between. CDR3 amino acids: CASSVRPGKIGELFF. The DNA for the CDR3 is TGTGCCAGCAGCGTTAGGCCAGGGAAGATCGGGGAGCTGTTTTTT.

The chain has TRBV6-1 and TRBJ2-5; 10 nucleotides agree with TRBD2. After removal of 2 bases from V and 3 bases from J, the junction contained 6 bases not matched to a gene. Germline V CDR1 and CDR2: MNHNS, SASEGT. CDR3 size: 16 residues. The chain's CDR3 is CASSELVAGGKETQYF. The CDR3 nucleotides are TGTGCCAGCAGTGAACTAGTAGCGGGGGGTAAAGAGACCCAGTACTTC.

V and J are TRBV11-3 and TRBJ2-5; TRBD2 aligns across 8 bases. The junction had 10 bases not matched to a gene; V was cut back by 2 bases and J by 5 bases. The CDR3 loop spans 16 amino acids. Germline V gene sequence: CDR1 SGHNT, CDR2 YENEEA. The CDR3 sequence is CASSLRISGSTETQYF. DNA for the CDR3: TGTGCCAGCAGCTTACGGATAAGCGGGAGTACGGAGACCCAGTACTTC.